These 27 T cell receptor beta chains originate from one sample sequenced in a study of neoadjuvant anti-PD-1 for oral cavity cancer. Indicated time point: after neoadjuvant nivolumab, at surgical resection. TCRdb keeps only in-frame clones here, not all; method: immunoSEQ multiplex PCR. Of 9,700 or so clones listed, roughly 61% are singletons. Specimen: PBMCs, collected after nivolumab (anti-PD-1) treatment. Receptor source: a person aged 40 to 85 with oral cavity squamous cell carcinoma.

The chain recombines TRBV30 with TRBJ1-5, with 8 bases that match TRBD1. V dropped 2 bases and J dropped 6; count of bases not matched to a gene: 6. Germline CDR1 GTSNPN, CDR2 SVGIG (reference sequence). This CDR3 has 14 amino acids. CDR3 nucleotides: TGTGCCTGGAGTAGGACAGGGCTGGGTCAGCCCCAGCATTTT. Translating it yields CAWSRTGLGQPQHF. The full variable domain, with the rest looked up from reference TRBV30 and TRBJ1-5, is SQTIHQWPATLVQPVGSPLSLECTVEGTSNPNLYWYRQAAGRGLQLLFYSVGIGQISSEVPQNLSASRPQDRQFILSSKKLLLSDSGFYLCAWSRTGLGQPQHFGDGTRLSIL.

The CDR3 DNA reads TGTGCCAGCAGTCAAGGACCGTACAGGGTTCGGGGTGAAGCTTTCTTT. Its translation is CASSQGPYRVRGEAFF. J is TRBJ1-1 and V is TRBV28; weak D call: TRBD1 (6 bases). Per germline, CDR1 MDHEN and CDR2 SYDVKM. With 5 bases removed from V and 7 bases from J, the gap between germline ends came to 23 bases. The CDR3 is 16 amino acids.

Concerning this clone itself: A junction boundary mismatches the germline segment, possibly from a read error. The CDR3 nucleotides read TGTGCCAGCAGTGAAGCGCGCGGGGTACTAAGAGAGTCCCAGTACTTC. Protein: CASSEARGVLRESQYF. This chain connects TRBV6-1 to TRBJ2-5; possibly TRBD2 for D (6 bases). Germline loops: CDR1 MNHNS, CDR2 SASEGT. This CDR3 spans 16 amino acids.

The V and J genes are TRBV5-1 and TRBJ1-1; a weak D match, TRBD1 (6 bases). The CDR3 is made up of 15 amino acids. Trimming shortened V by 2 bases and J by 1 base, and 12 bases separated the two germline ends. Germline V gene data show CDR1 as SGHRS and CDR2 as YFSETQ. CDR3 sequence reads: CASSFPPGQNTEAFF. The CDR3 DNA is TGCGCCAGCAGCTTTCCGCCGGGACAGAACACTGAAGCTTTCTTT.

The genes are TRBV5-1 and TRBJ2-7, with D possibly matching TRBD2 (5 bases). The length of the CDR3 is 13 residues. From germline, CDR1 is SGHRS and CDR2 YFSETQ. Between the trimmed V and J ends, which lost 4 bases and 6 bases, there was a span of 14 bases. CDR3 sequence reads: CASSRGEGLEQYF. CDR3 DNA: TGCGCCAGCAGCCGGGGTGAGGGCCTCGAGCAGTACTTC.

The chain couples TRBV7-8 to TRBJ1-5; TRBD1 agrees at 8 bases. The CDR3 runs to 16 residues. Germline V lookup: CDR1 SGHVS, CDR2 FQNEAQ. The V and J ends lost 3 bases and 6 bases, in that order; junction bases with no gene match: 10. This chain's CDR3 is CASSLPPYRGIQPQHF. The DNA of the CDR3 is TGTGCCAGCAGCTTGCCCCCCTACAGGGGGATTCAGCCCCAGCATTTT.

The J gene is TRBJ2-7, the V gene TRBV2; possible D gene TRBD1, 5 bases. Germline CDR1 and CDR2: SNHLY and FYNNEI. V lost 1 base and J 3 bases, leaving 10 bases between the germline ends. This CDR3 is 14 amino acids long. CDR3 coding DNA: TGTGCCAGCAGTGAAGATTACAGGAGCTACGAGCAGTACTTC. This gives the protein CASSEDYRSYEQYF.

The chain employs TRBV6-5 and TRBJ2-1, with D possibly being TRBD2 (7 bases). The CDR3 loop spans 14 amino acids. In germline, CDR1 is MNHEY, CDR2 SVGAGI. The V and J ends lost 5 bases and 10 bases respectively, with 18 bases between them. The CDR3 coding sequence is TGTGCCAGCAGTACTGCGGGGGCAAGAGAGGAGCAGTTCTTC. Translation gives CASSTAGAREEQFF.

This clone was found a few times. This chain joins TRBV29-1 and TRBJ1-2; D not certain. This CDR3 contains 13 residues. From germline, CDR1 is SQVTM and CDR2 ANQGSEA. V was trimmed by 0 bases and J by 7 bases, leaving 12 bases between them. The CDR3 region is CSVEEGRKAGYTF. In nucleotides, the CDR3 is TGCAGCGTTGAAGAGGGCAGGAAGGCTGGCTACACCTTC.

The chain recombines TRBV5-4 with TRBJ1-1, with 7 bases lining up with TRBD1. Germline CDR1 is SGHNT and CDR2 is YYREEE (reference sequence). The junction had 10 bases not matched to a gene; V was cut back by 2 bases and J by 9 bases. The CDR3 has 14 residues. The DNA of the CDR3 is TGTGCCAGCAGCTTAGATAGGGGGCTGGATCAAGCTTTCTTT. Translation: CASSLDRGLDQAFF. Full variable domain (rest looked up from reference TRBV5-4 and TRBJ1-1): ETGVTQSPTHLIKTRGQQVTLRCSSQSGHNTVSWYQQALGQGPQFIFQYYREEENGRGNFPPRFSGLQFPNYSSELNVNALELDDSALYLCASSLDRGLDQAFFGQGTRLTVV.

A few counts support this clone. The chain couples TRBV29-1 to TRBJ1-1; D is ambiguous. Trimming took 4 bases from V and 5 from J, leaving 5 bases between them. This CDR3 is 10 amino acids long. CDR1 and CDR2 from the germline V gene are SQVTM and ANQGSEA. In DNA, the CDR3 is TGCAGCGTTGGGGTGACTGAAGCTTTCTTT. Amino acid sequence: CSVGVTEAFF. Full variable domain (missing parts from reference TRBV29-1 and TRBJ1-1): SAVISQKPSRDICQRGTSLTIQCQVDSQVTMMFWYRQQPGQSLTLIATANQGSEATYESGFVIDKFPISRPNLTFSTLTVSNMSPEDSSIYLCSVGVTEAFFGQGTRLTVV.

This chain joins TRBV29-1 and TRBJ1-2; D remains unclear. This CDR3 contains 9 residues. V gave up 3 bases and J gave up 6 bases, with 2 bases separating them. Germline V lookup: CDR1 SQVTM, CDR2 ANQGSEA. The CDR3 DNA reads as TGCAGCGTTGATCATGGCTACACCTTC. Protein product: CSVDHGYTF.

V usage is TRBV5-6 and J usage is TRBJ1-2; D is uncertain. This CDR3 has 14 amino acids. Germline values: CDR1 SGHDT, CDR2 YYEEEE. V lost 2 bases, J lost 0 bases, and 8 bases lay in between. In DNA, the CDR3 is TGTGCCAGCAGCTTAGCACATCCTAACTATGGCTACACCTTC. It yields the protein CASSLAHPNYGYTF.

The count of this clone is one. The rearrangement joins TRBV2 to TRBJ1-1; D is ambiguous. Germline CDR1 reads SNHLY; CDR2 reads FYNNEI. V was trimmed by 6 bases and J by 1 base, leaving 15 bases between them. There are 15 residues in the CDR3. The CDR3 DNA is TGTGCCAGCAGATCACAGCAAGGGCAGAACACTGAAGCTTTCTTT. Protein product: CASRSQQGQNTEAFF.

CDR3 in DNA: TGCGCCAGCAGCCAGGGGCTGGGGAGGGCTAATGAGCAGTTCTTC. Its protein is CASSQGLGRANEQFF. This chain joins TRBV4-1 and TRBJ2-1; 7 nucleotides line up with TRBD2. Germline trimming cut 3 bases from V and 7 bases from J; bases unmatched to any gene: 9. CDR1 MGHRA and CDR2 YSYEKL come from the germline V gene. This CDR3 spans 15 amino acids.

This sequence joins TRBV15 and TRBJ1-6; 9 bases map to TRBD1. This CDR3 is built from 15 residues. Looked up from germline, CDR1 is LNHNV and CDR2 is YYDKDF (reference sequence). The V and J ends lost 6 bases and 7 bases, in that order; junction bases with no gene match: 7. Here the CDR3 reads CATRPQGAQNSPLHF. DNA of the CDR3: TGTGCCACCAGACCACAGGGGGCTCAGAATTCACCCCTCCACTTT.

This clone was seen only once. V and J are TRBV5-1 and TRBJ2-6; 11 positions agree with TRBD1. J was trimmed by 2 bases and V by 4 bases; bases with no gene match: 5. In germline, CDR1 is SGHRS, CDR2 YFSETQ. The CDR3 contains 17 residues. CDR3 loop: CASSGGQGAPGANVLTF. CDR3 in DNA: TGCGCCAGCAGCGGCGGACAGGGGGCGCCTGGGGCCAACGTCCTGACTTTC.

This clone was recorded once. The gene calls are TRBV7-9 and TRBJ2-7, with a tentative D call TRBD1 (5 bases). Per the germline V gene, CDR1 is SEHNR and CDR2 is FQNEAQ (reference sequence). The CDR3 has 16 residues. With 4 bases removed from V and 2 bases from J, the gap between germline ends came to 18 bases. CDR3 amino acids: CASSSTGLEVTYEQYF. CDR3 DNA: TGTGCCAGCAGCTCCACAGGCCTGGAAGTTACCTACGAGCAGTACTTC. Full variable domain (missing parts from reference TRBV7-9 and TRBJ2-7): DTGVSQNPRHKITKRGQNVTFRCDPISEHNRLYWYRQTLGQGPEFLTYFQNEAQLEKSRLLSDRFSAERPKGSFSTLEIQRTEQGDSAMYLCASSSTGLEVTYEQYFGPGTRLTVT.

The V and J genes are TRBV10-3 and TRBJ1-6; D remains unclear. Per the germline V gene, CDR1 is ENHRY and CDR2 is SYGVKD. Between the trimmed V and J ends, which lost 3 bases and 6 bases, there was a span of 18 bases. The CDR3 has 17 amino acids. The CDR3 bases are TGTGCCATCAGTGATTCCCCGGTAGGAATGCGTAATTCACCCCTCCACTTT. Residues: CAISDSPVGMRNSPLHF.

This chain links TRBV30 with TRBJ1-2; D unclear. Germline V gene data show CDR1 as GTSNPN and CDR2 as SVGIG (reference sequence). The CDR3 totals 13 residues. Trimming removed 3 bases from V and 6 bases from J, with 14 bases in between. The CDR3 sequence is CAWSPTGVDGYTF. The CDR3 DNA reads TGTGCCTGGAGCCCAACCGGGGTCGATGGCTACACCTTC.

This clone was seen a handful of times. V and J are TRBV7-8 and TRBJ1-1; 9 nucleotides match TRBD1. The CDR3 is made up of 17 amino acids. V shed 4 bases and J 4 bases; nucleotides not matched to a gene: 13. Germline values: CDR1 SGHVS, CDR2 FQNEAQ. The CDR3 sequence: CASSWIRDRVRVTEAFF. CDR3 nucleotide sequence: TGTGCCAGCAGCTGGATCCGGGACAGGGTAAGGGTCACTGAAGCTTTCTTT.

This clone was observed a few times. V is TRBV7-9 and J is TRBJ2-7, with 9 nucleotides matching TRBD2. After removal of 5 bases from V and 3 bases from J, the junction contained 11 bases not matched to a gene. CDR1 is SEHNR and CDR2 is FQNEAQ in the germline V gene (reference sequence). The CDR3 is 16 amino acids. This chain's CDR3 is CASSAEGLANFYEQYF. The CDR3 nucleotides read TGTGCCAGCAGCGCCGAGGGACTAGCAAATTTCTACGAGCAGTACTTC.

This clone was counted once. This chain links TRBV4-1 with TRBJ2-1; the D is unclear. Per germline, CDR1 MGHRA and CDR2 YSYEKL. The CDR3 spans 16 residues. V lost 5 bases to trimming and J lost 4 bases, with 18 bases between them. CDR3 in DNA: TGCGCCAGCAGCTCCCCACAGCCGGAGCTTTACAATGAGCAGTTCTTC. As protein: CASSSPQPELYNEQFF.

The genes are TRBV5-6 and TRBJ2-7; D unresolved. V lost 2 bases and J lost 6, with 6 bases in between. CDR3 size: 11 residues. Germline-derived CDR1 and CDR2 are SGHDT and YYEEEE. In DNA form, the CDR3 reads TGTGCCAGCAGCTTTAGGGTCGAGCAGTACTTC. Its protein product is CASSFRVEQYF. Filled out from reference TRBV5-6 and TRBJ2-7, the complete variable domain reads DAGVTQSPTHLIKTRGQQVTLRCSPKSGHDTVSWYQQALGQGPQFIFQYYEEEERQRGNFPDRFSGHQFPNYSSELNVNALLLGDSALYLCASSFRVEQYFGPGTRLTVT.

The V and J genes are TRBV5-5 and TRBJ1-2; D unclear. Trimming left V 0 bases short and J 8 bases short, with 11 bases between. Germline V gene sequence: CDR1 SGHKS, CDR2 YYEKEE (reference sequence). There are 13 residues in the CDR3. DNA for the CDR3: TGTGCCAGCAGCTTGGCCAAGGTCGAGGGCTACACCTTC. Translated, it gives CASSLAKVEGYTF.

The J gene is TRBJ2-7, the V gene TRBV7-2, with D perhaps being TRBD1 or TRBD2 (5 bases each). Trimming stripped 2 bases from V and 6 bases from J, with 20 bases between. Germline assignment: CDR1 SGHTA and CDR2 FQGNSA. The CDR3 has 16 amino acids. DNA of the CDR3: TGTGCCAGCAGCTTATTTGTGGGATTTACTGGGGGCGAGCAGTACTTC. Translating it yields CASSLFVGFTGGEQYF.

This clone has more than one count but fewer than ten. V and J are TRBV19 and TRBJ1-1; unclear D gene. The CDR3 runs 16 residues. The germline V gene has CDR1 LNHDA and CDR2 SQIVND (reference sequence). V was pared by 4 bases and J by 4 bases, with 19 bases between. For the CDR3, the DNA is TGTGCCAGTAGTAAGTCACCCCGGGGATGGGGCACTGAAGCTTTCTTT. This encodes CASSKSPRGWGTEAFF.